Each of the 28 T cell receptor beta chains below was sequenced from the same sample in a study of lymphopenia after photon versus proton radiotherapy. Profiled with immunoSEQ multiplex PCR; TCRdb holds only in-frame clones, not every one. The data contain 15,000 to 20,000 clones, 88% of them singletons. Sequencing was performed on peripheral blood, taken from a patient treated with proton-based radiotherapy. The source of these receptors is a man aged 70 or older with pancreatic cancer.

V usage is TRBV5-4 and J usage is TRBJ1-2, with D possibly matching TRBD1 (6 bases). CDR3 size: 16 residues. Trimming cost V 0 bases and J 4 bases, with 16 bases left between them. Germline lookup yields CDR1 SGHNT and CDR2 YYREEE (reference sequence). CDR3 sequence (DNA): TGTGCCAGCAGCTTGGGGGGGCGGGTACGCGTCTATGGCTACACCTTC. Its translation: CASSLGGRVRVYGYTF.

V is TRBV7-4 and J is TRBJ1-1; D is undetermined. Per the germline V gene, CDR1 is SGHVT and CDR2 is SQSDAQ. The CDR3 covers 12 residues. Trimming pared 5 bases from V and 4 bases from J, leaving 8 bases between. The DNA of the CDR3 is TGTGCCAGCAGCCAAGCGTCCACTGAAGCTTTCTTT. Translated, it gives CASSQASTEAFF.

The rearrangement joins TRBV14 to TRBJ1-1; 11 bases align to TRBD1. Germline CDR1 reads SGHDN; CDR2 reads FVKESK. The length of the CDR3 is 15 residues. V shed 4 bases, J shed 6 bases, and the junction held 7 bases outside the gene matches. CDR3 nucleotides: TGTGCCAGCAGCCCTCGGACAGGGGGCAATTCTGAAGCTTTCTTT. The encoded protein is CASSPRTGGNSEAFF.

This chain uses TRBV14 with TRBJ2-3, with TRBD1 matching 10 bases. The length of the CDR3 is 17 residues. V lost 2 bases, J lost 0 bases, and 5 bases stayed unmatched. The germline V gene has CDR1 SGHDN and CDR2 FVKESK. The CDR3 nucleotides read TGTGCCAGCAGCCAATTCGGGACAGGGGCTAGCACAGATACGCAGTATTTT. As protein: CASSQFGTGASTDTQYF. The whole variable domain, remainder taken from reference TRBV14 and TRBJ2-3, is EAGVTQFPSHSVIEKGQTVTLRCDPISGHDNLYWYRRVMGKEIKFLLHFVKESKQDESGMPNNRFLAERTGGTYSTLKVQPAELEDSGVYFCASSQFGTGASTDTQYFGPGTRLTVL.

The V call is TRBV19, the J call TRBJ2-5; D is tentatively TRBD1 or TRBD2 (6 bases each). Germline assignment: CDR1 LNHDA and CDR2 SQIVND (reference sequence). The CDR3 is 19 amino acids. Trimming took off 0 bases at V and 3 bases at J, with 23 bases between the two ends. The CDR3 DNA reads TGTGCCAGTAGTATAGACCCTCCCGGGGGCAGGAGTTCTAAAGAGACCCAGTACTTC. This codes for CASSIDPPGGRSSKETQYF.

CDR3 residues: CASSSPGQRAGGANVLTF. The CDR3 coding sequence is TGTGCCAGTAGTTCTCCGGGACAGAGGGCTGGAGGGGCCAACGTCCTGACTTTC. The chain has TRBV19 and TRBJ2-6; TRBD1 agrees at 7 bases. Trimming cost V 5 bases and J 4 bases; bases outside gene matches: 14. The CDR3 has 18 residues. From germline, CDR1 is LNHDA and CDR2 SQIVND (reference sequence).

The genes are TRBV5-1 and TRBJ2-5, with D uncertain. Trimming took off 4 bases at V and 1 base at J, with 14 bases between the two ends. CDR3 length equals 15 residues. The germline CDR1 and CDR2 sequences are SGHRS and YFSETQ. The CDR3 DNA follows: TGCGCCAGCAGCCCCGAGACAAACTTCCAAGAGACCCAGTACTTC. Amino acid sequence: CASSPETNFQETQYF.

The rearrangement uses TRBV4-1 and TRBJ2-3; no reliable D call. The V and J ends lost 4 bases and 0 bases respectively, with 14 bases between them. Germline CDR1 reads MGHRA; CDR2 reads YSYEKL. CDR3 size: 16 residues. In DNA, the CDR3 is TGCGCCAGCAGCCGGGATAGTGGGTCTAGCACAGATACGCAGTATTTT. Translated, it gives CASSRDSGSSTDTQYF.

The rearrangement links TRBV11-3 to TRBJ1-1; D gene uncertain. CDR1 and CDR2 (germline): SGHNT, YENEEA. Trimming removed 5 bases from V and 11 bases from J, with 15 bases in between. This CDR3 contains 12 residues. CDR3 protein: CASSRTSSGAFF. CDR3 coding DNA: TGTGCCAGCAGCCGCACGTCCTCTGGGGCTTTCTTT.

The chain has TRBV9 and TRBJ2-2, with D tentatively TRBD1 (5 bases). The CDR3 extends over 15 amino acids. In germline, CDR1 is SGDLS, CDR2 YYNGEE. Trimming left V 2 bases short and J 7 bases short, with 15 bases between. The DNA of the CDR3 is TGTGCCAGCAGCGTCTATGCCAGGGTTGGCGGGGAGCTGTTTTTT. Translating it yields CASSVYARVGGELFF.

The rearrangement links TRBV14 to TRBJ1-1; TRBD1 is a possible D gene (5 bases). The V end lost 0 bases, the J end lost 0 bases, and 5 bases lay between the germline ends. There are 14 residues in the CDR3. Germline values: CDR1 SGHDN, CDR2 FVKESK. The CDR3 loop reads CASSQEGLNTEAFF. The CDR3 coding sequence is TGTGCCAGCAGCCAAGAGGGGCTGAACACTGAAGCTTTCTTT.

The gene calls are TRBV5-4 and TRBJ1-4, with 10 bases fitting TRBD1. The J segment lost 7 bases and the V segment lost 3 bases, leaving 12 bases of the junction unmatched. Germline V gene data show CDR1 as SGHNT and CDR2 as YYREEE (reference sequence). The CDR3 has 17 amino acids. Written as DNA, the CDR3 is TGTGCCAGCAGCTCGGAAGTCGGGACAGGGGATACTGAAAAACTGTTTTTT. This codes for CASSSEVGTGDTEKLFF.

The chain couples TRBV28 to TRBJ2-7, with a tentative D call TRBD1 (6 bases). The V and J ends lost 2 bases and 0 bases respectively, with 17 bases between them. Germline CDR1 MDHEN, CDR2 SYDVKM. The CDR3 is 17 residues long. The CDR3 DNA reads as TGTGCCAGCAGTTTAGGGGTTTCGCACAGGGTCTCCTACGAGCAGTACTTC. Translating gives CASSLGVSHRVSYEQYF.

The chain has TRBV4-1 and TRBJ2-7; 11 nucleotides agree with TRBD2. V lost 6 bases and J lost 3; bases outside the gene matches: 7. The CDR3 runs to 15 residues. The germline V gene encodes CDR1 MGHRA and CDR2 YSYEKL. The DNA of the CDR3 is TGCGCCAGCAGTTCCCCGGGACTAGCGGACTACGAGCAGTACTTC. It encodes CASSSPGLADYEQYF.

The CDR3 nucleotides are TGTGCCAGCAGCCCCCGACTCGGGAATATGAACACTGAAGCTTTCTTT. As protein: CASSPRLGNMNTEAFF. The J gene is TRBJ1-1, the V gene TRBV14; D unresolved. Trimming removed 4 bases at V and 0 bases at J, with 15 bases between. Germline-derived CDR1 and CDR2 are SGHDN and FVKESK. The CDR3 has 16 amino acids. The full variable domain, completed using reference TRBV14 and TRBJ1-1, is EAGVTQFPSHSVIEKGQTVTLRCDPISGHDNLYWYRRVMGKEIKFLLHFVKESKQDESGMPNNRFLAERTGGTYSTLKVQPAELEDSGVYFCASSPRLGNMNTEAFFGQGTRLTVV.

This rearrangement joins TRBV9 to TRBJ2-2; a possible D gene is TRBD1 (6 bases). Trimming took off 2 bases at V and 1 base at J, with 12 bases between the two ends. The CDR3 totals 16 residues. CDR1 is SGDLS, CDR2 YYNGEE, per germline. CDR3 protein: CASSVLGAVNTGELFF. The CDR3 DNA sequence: TGTGCCAGCAGCGTTCTGGGGGCGGTGAACACCGGGGAGCTGTTTTTT.

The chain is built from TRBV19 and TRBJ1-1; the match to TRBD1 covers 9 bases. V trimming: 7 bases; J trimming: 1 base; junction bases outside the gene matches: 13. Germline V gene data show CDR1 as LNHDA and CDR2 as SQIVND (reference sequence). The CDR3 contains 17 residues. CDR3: CASTWDRVSQPNTEAFF. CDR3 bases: TGTGCCAGTACCTGGGACAGGGTTTCCCAGCCGAACACTGAAGCTTTCTTT.

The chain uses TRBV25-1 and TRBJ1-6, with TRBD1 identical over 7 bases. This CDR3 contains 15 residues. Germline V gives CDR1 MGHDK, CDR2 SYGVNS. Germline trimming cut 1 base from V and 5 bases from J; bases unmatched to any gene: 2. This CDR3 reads CASSEFRGNNSPLHF. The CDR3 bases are TGTGCCAGCAGTGAATTCAGGGGGAATAATTCACCCCTCCACTTT.

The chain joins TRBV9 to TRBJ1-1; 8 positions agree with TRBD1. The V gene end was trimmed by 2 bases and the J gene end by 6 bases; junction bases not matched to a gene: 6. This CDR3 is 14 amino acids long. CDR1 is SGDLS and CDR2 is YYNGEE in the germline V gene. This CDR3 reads CASSVQGASSEAFF. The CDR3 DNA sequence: TGTGCCAGCAGCGTCCAGGGGGCTTCATCTGAAGCTTTCTTT. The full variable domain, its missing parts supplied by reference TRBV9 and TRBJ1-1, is DSGVTQTPKHLITATGQRVTLRCSPRSGDLSVYWYQQSLDQGLQFLIQYYNGEERAKGNILERFSAQQFPDLHSELNLSSLELGDSALYFCASSVQGASSEAFFGQGTRLTVV.

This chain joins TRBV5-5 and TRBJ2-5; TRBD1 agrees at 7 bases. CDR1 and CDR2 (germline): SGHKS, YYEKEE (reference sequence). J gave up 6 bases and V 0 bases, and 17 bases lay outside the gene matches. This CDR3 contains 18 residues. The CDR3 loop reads CASSLAASKGDSPKTQYF. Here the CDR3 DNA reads TGTGCCAGCAGCTTGGCCGCATCGAAGGGGGACAGCCCCAAGACCCAGTACTTC.

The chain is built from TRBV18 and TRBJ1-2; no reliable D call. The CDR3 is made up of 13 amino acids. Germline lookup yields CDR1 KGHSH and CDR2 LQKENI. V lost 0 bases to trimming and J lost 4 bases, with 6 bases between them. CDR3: CASSPPGGYGYTF. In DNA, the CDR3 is TGTGCCAGCTCACCACCGGGCGGCTATGGCTACACCTTC.

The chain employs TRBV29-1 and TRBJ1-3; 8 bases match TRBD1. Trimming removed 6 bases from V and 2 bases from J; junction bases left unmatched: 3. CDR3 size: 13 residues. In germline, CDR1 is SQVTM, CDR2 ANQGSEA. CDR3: CSVTGVPGNTIYF. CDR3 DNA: TGCAGCGTGACAGGGGTACCTGGAAACACCATATATTTT.

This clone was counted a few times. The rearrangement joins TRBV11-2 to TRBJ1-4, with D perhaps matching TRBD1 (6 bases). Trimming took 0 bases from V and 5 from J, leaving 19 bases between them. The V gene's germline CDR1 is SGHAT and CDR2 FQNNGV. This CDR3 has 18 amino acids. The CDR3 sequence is CASSLDFFQGRSNEKLFF. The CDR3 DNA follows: TGTGCCAGCAGCTTAGATTTCTTCCAGGGGAGGTCGAATGAAAAACTGTTTTTT. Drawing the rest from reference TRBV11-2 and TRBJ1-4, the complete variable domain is EAGVAQSPRYKIIEKRQSVAFWCNPISGHATLYWYQQILGQGPKLLIQFQNNGVVDDSQLPKDRFSAERLKGVDSTLKIQPAKLEDSAVYLCASSLDFFQGRSNEKLFFGSGTQLSVL.

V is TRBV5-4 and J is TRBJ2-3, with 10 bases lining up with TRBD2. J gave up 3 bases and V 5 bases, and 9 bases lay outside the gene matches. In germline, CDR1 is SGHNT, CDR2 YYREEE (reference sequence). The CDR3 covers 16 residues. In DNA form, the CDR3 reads TGTGCCAGCAGACGGACTAGCGGAGGGGGTACAGATACGCAGTATTTT. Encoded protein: CASRRTSGGGTDTQYF.

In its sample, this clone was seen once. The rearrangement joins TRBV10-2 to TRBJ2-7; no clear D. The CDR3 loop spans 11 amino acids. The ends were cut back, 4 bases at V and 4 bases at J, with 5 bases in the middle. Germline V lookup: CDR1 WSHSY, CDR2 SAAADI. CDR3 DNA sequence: TGCGCCAGCAGTGGGGCATACGAGCAGTACTTC. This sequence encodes CASSGAYEQYF.

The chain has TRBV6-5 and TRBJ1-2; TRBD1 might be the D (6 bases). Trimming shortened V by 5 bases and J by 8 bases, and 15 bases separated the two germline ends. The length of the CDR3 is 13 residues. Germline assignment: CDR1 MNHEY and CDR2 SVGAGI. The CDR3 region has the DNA TGTGCCAGCAGTGGCTGGAACAGGGACGGCTACACCTTC. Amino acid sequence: CASSGWNRDGYTF.

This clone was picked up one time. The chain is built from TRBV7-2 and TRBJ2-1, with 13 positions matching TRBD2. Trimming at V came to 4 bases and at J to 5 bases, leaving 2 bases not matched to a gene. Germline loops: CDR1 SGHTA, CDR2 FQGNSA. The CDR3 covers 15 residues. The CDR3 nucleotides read TGTGCCAGCAGCTGGGGACTAGCGGGGCACAATGAGCAGTTCTTC. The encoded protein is CASSWGLAGHNEQFF. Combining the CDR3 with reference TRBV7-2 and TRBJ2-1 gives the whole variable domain GAGVSQSPSNKVTEKGKDVELRCDPISGHTALYWYRQSLGQGLEFLIYFQGNSAPDKSGLPSDRFSAERTGGSVSTLTIQRTQQEDSAVYLCASSWGLAGHNEQFFGPGTRLTVL.

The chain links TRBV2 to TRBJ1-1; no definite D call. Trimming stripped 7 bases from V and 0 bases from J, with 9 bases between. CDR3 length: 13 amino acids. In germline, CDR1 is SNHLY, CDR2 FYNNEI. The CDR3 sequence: CASNQYMNTEAFF. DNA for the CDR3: TGTGCCAGCAATCAATACATGAACACTGAAGCTTTCTTT.